These 9 T cell receptor beta chains were sequenced from one sample in a study of shared clonotypes between healthy human individuals. This table comes from immunoSEQ multiplex PCR, and its TCRdb copy is limited to in-frame clones, with some not included. The sample has a few million clones; approximately 92% are singletons. The sample taken for sequencing was naive CD4+ T cells sorted from blood. Subset indicated: CD45RA+ positively selected. These TCRs come from a man aged 18 to 35 in good health.

Comments on this clone: Other nucleotide sequences from this sample produce the same CDR3. The rearrangement joins TRBV10-3 to TRBJ2-3; a weak D match, TRBD2 (5 bases). The ends were cut back, 7 bases at V and 0 bases at J, with 8 bases in the middle. CDR1 and CDR2 from the germline V gene are ENHRY and SYGVKD. The CDR3 covers 13 residues. CDR3 sequence (DNA): TGTGCCATCACGCCGGGGAGCACAGATACGCAGTATTTT. Protein: CAITPGSTDTQYF.

This chain links TRBV28 with TRBJ2-7, with a possible D match to TRBD2 (5 bases). V lost 5 bases, J lost 0 bases, and 14 bases lay in between. Germline-derived CDR1 and CDR2 are MDHEN and SYDVKM. The CDR3 covers 15 residues. The DNA for the CDR3 is TGTGCCAGCAGTAGACCGGGATCGAGCTCCTACGAGCAGTACTTC. This gives the protein CASSRPGSSSYEQYF.

Here the CDR3 reads CAISSDGVPYTEAFF. CDR3 DNA sequence: TGTGCCATCAGTTCGGACGGAGTACCCTACACTGAAGCTTTCTTT. J is TRBJ1-1 and V is TRBV10-3; D is unclear. CDR1 is ENHRY, CDR2 SYGVKD, per germline. The length of the CDR3 is 15 residues. V lost 5 bases, J lost 3 bases, and 16 bases lay in between.

This sequence joins TRBV25-1 and TRBJ1-4; D is uncertain. This CDR3 has 15 amino acids. Germline V gives CDR1 MGHDK, CDR2 SYGVNS. The V and J ends lost 4 bases and 0 bases respectively, with 9 bases between them. CDR3 in DNA: TGTGCCAGCAGTGGTCCCGATGCAACTAATGAAAAACTGTTTTTT. This translates into CASSGPDATNEKLFF.

V is TRBV6-5 and J is TRBJ2-5; the match to TRBD2 covers 9 bases. The CDR3 totals 13 residues. Germline V gene sequence: CDR1 MNHEY, CDR2 SVGAGI. Losses at the gene ends were 4 bases for V and 4 bases for J; bases not matched to a gene: 1. The CDR3 DNA follows: TGTGCCAGCAGTTCGACTAGCGGAGAGACCCAGTACTTC. It translates to CASSSTSGETQYF.

This chain links TRBV30 with TRBJ2-7; D perhaps matches TRBD1 (6 bases). The V and J ends lost 3 bases and 3 bases respectively, with 12 bases between them. The CDR3 extends over 13 amino acids. Germline loops: CDR1 GTSNPN, CDR2 SVGIG (reference sequence). CDR3 amino acids: CAWSKGGYYEQYF. CDR3 sequence (DNA): TGTGCCTGGAGCAAAGGGGGATACTACGAGCAGTACTTC.

Only one count was recorded for this clone. The rearrangement uses TRBV6-5 and TRBJ1-2, with a tentative D call TRBD1 (5 bases). This CDR3 spans 14 amino acids. Germline values: CDR1 MNHEY, CDR2 SVGAGI. Trimming pared 2 bases from V and 6 bases from J, leaving 13 bases between. CDR3 residues: CASSYGTPVDGYTF. The CDR3 bases are TGTGCCAGCAGTTACGGGACGCCGGTCGATGGCTACACCTTC.

The rearrangement links TRBV30 to TRBJ2-3, with 11 bases aligning to TRBD2. The germline gives CDR1 GTSNPN, CDR2 SVGIG (reference sequence). CDR3 length: 15 amino acids. With V trimmed by 6 bases and J by 8 bases, 13 bases remained unmatched. The CDR3 spells CACYGLAGGYGTQYF. In nucleotides, the CDR3 is TGTGCCTGCTACGGACTAGCGGGTGGGTATGGTACGCAGTATTTT. The full variable domain, rest sourced from reference TRBV30 and TRBJ2-3, is SQTIHQWPATLVQPVGSPLSLECTVEGTSNPNLYWYRQAAGRGLQLLFYSVGIGQISSEVPQNLSASRPQDRQFILSSKKLLLSDSGFYLCACYGLAGGYGTQYFGPGTRLTVL.

CDR3 sequence reads: CASSPDIELMAGGYTF. The DNA for the CDR3 is TGTGCCAGCAGTCCCGACATAGAGTTGATGGCTGGTGGCTACACCTTC. The V gene is TRBV2, the J gene TRBJ1-2; no reliable D call. Germline V gives CDR1 SNHLY, CDR2 FYNNEI. This CDR3 contains 16 residues. Deletions cut 5 bases from V and 7 bases from J, with 23 bases between.